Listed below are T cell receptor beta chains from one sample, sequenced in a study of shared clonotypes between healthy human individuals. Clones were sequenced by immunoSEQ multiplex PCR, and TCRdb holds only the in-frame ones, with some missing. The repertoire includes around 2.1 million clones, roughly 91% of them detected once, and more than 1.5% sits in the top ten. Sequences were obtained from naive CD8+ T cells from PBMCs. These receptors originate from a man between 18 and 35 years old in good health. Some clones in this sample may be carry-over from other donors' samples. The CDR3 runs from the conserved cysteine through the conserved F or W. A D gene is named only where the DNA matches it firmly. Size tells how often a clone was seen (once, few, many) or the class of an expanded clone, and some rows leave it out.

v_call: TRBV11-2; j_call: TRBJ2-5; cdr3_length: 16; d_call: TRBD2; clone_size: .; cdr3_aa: CASSLGTSGRLETQYF; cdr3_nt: TGTGCCAGCAGCTTAGGGACTAGCGGGAGGTTAGAGACCCAGTACTTC
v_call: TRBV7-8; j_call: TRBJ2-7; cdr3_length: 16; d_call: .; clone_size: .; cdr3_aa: CASSPSRVEPSYEQYF; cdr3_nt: TGTGCCAGCAGCCCTTCCCGGGTCGAACCCTCCTACGAGCAGTACTTC
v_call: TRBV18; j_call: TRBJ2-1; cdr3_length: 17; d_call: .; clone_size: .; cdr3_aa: CASSPPPQRSTYNEQFF; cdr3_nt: TGTGCCAGCTCACCACCACCCCAACGGTCCACCTACAATGAGCAGTTCTTC
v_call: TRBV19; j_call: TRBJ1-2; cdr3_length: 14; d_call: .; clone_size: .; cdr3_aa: CASSPGAGNYGYTF; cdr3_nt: TGTGCCAGTAGTCCCGGTGCAGGTAACTATGGCTACACCTTC
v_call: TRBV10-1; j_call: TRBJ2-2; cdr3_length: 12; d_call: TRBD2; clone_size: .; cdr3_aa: CASRGGTGELFF; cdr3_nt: TGCGCCAGCAGGGGAGGGACCGGGGAGCTGTTTTTT
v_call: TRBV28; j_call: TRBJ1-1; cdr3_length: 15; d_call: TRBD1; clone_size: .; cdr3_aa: CASSFWGQKNTEAFF; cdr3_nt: TGTGCCAGCAGTTTCTGGGGACAGAAGAACACTGAAGCTTTCTTT
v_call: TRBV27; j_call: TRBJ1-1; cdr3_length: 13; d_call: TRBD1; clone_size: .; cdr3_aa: CASTQGGAAEAFF; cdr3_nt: TGTGCCAGCACCCAGGGGGGGGCGGCTGAAGCTTTCTTT
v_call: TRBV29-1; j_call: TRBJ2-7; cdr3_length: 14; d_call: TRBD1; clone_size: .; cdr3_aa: CSVEEGTDNYEQYF; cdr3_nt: TGCAGCGTTGAAGAAGGGACAGACAACTACGAGCAGTACTTC
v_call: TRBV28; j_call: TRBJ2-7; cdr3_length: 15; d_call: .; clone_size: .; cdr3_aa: CASGNFQVSSYEQYF; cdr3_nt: TGTGCCAGCGGAAATTTCCAGGTGAGCTCCTACGAGCAGTACTTC
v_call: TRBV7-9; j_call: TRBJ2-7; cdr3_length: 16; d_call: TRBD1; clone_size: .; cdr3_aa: CASSLERQGGTYEQYF; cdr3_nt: TGTGCCAGCAGCTTAGAACGACAGGGGGGGACCTACGAGCAGTACTTC
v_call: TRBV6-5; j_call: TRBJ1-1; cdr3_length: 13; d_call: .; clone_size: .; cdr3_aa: CASRERGEAEAFF; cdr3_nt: TGTGCCAGCAGGGAACGCGGTGAGGCTGAAGCTTTCTTT
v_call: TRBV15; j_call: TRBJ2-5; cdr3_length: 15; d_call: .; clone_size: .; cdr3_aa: CATSKGGREMETQYF; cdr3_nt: TGTGCCACCAGCAAGGGGGGGAGAGAAATGGAGACCCAGTACTTC
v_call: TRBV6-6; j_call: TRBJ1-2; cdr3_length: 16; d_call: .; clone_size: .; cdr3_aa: CASSYSRLGGDYGYTF; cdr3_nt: TGTGCCAGCAGTTACTCTCGGTTAGGAGGAGACTATGGCTACACCTTC
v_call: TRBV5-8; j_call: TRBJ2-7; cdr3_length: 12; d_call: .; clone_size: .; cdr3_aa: CASSLDYYEQYF; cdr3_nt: TGTGCCAGCAGCTTGGACTACTACGAGCAGTACTTC
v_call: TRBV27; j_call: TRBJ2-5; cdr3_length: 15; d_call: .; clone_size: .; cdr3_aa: CASSLSKQMIETQYF; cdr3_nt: TGTGCCAGCAGTTTATCTAAACAGATGATTGAGACCCAGTACTTC
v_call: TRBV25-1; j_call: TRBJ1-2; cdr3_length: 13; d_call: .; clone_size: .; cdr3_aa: CASTADRSHGYTF; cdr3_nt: TGTGCCAGCACCGCTGACAGGTCTCATGGCTACACCTTC
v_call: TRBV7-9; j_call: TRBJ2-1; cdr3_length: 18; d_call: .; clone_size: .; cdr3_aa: CASSLGVGGTISYNEQFF; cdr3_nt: TGTGCCAGCAGCTTAGGGGTCGGCGGGACCATCTCCTACAATGAGCAGTTCTTC
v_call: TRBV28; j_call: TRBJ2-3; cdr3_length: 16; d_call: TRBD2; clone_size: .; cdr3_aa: CASSLWTSGSIDTQYF; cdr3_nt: TGTGCCAGCAGTTTATGGACTAGCGGGAGTATAGATACGCAGTATTTT
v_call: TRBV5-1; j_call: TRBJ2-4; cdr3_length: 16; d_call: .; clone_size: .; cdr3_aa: CASSFGQLVAKNIQYF; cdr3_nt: TGCGCCAGCAGCTTTGGACAGCTTGTAGCCAAAAACATTCAGTACTTC
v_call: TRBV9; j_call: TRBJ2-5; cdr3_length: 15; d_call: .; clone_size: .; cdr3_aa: CASSEEAALGETQYF; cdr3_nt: TGTGCCAGCAGCGAAGAAGCGGCCCTGGGCGAGACCCAGTACTTC
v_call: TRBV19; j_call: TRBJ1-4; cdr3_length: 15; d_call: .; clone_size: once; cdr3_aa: CASSMESATNEKLFF; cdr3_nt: TGTGCCAGTAGTATGGAAAGCGCAACTAATGAAAAACTGTTTTTT
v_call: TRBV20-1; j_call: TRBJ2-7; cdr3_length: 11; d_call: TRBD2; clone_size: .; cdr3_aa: CSATRGDEQYF; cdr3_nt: TGCAGTGCCACCCGGGGGGACGAGCAGTACTTC
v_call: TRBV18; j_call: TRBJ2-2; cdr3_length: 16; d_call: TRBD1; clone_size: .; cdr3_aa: CASSSGGRGTTGELFF; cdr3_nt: TGTGCCAGCTCAAGTGGTGGCAGGGGGACCACCGGGGAGCTGTTTTTT
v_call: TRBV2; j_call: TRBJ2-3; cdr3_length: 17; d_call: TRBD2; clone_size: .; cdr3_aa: CASSVGLAGGNTDTQYF; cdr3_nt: TGTGCCAGCAGTGTAGGACTAGCGGGAGGGAACACAGATACGCAGTATTTT
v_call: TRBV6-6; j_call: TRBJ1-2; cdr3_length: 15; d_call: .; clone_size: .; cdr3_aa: CASSSSPGGAVAYTF; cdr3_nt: TGTGCCAGCAGTTCTTCCCCGGGGGGGGCCGTGGCCTACACCTTC
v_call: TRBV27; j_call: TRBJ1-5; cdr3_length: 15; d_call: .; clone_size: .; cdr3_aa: CASSLWGGRNQPQHF; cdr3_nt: TGTGCCAGCAGTTTATGGGGGGGCCGCAATCAGCCCCAGCATTTT
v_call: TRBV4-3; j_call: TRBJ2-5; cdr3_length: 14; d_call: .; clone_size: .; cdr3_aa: CASSSYQGWGTQYF; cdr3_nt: TGCGCCAGCAGTTCTTATCAGGGGTGGGGGACCCAGTACTTC
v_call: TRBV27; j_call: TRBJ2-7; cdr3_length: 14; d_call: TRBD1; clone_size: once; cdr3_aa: CASSTRDSEYEQYF; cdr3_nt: TGTGCCAGCAGTACCCGGGACAGTGAGTACGAGCAGTACTTC
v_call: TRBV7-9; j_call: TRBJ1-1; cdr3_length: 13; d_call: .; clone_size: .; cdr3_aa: CASSRGPNTEAFF; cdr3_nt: TGTGCCAGCAGCCGCGGACCGAACACTGAAGCTTTCTTT
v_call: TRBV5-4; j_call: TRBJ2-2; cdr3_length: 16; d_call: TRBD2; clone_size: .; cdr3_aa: CASSGKREVDTGELFF; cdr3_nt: TGTGCCAGCAGTGGGAAGCGGGAGGTAGACACCGGGGAGCTGTTTTTT
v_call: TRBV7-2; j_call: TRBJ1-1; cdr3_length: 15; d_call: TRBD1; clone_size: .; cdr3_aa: CASSLSRTGDTEAFF; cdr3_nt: TGTGCCAGCAGCTTATCCCGGACAGGGGACACTGAAGCTTTCTTT
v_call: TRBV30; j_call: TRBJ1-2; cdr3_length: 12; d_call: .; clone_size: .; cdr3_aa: CARGESTYGYTF; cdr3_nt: TGTGCCCGAGGAGAGTCGACCTATGGCTACACCTTC